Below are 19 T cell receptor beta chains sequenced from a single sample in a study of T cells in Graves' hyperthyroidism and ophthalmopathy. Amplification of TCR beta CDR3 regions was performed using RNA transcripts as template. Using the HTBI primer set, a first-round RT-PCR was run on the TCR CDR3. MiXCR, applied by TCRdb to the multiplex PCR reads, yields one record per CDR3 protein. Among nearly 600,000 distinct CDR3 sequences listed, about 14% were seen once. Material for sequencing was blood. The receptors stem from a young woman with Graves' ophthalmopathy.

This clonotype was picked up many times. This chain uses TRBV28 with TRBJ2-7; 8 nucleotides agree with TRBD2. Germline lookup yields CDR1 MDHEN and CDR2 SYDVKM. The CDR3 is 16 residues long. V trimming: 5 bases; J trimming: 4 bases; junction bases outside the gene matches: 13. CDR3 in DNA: TGTGCCAGCAGTCCTTTGAGGACTAGCAAAACATACGAGCAGTACTTC. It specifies CASSPLRTSKTYEQYF.

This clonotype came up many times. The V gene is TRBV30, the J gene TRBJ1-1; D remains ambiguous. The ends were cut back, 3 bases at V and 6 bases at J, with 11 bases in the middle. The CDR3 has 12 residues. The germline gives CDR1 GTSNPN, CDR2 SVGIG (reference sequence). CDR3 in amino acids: CAWRALRAEAFF. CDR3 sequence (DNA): TGTGCCTGGAGGGCCCTTCGGGCTGAAGCTTTCTTT.

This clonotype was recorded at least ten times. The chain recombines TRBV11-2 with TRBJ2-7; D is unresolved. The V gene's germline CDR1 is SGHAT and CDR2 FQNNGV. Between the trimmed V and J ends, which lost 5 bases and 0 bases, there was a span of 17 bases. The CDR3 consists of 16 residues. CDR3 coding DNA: TGTGCCAGCAGCGACGGACCCCCCTTATACTCCTACGAGCAGTACTTC. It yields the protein CASSDGPPLYSYEQYF.

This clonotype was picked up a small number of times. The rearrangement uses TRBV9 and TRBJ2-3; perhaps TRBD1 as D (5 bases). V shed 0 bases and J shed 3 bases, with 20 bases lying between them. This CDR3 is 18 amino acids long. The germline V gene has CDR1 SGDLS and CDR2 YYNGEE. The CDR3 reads CASSVELLAGLGTDTQYF. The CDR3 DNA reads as TGTGCCAGCAGCGTAGAACTCTTGGCAGGGCTAGGAACAGATACGCAGTATTTT.

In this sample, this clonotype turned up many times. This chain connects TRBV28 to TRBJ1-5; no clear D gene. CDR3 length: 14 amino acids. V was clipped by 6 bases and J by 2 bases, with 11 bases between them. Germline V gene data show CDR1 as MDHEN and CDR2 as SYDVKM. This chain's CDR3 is CASSVARRNQPQHF. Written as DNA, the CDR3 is TGTGCCAGCAGCGTGGCGCGGCGCAATCAGCCCCAGCATTTT.

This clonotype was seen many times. The CDR3 DNA is TGTGCCAGCAGCACCGGGACAAGCTACGAGCAGTACTTC. Translation gives CASSTGTSYEQYF. V is TRBV19 and J is TRBJ2-7, with TRBD1 as a possible D gene (6 bases). Deletions cut 9 bases from V and 3 bases from J, with 15 bases between. This CDR3 spans 13 amino acids. Germline V CDR1 and CDR2: LNHDA, SQIVND (reference sequence).

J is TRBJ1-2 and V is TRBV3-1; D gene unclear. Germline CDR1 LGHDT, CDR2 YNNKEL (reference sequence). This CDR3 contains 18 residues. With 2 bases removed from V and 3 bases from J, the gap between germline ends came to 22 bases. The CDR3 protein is CASSQKGPFQWGYYGYTF. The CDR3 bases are TGTGCCAGCAGCCAAAAAGGGCCTTTTCAATGGGGATACTATGGCTACACCTTC.

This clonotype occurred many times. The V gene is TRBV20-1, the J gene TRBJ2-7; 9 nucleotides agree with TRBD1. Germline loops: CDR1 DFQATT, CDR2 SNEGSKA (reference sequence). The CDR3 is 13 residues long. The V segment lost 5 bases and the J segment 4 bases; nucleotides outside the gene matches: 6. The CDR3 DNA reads TGCAGTGCTTCCGGGACAGGGACTTACGAGCAGTACTTC. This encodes CSASGTGTYEQYF.

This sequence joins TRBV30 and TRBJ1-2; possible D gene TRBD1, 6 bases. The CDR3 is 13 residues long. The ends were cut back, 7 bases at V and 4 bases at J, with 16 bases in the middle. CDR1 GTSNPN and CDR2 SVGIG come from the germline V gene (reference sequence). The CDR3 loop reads CASDRRDLYGYTF. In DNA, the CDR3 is TGTGCCTCAGACAGGCGCGACCTCTATGGCTACACCTTC.

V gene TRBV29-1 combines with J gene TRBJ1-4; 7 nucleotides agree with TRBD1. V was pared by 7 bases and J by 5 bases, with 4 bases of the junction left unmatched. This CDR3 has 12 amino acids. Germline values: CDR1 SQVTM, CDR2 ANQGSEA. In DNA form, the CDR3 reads TGCAGCGGGACAGGCGAGAATGAAAAACTGTTTTTT. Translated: CSGTGENEKLFF.

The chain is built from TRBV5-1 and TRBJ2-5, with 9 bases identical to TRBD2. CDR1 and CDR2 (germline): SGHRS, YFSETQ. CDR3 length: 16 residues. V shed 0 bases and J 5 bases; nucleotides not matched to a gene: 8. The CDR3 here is CASSLVAGGQRETQYF. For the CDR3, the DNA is TGCGCCAGCAGCTTGGTTGCGGGAGGGCAGAGGGAGACCCAGTACTTC. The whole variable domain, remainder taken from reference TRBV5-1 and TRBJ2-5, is KAGVTQTPRYLIKTRGQQVTLSCSPISGHRSVSWYQQTPGQGLQFLFEYFSETQRNKGNFPGRFSGRQFSNSRSEMNVSTLELGDSALYLCASSLVAGGQRETQYFGPGTRLLVL.

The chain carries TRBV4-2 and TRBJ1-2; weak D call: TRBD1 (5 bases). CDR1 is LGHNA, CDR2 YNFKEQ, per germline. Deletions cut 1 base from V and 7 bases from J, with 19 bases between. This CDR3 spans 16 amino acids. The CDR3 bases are TGTGCCAGCAGCCAAGGGTTAGGCGGGGGATGGAGTGGCTACACCTTC. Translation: CASSQGLGGGWSGYTF.

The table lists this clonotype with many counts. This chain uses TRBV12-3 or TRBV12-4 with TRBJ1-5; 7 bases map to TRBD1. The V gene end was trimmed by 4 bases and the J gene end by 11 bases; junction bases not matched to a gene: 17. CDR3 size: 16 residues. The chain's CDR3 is CASSSVGGQELGAQHF. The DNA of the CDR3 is TGTGCCAGCAGTTCCGTAGGTGGACAGGAACTCGGGGCCCAGCATTTT.

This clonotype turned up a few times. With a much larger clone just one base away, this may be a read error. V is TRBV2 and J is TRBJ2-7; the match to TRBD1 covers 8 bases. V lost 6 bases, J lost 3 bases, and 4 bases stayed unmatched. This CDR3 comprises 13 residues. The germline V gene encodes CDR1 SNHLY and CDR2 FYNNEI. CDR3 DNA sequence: TGTGCCAGCAGGGACAGGGCCTTCTACGAGCAGTACTTC. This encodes CASRDRAFYEQYF.

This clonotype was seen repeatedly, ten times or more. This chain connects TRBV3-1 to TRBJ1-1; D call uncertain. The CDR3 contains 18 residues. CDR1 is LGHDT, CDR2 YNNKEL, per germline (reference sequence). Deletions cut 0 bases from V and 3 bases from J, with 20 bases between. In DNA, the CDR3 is TGTGCCAGCAGCCAAGATAGGGAAAATCGGGTGAGGGACACTGAAGCTTTCTTT. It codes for CASSQDRENRVRDTEAFF.

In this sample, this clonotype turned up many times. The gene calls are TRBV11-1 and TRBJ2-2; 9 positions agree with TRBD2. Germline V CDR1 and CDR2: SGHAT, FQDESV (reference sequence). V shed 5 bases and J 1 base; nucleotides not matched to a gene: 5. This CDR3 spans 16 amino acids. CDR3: CASSQKREENTGELFF. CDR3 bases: TGTGCCAGCAGCCAGAAGCGGGAGGAGAACACCGGGGAGCTGTTTTTT.

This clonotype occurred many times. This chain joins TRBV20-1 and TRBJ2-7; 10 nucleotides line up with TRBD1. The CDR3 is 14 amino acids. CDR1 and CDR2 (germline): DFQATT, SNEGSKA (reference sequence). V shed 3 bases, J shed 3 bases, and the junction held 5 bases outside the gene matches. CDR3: CSASRGDRGYEQYF. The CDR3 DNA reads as TGCAGTGCTAGCAGGGGGGACAGGGGCTACGAGCAGTACTTC.

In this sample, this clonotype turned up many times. The CDR3 DNA follows: TGCAGTGCTAACAGGGAAGGCAATCAGCCCCAGCATTTT. Protein product: CSANREGNQPQHF. The V call is TRBV20-1, the J call TRBJ1-5, with TRBD1 as a possible D gene (6 bases). Germline V gene data show CDR1 as DFQATT and CDR2 as SNEGSKA (reference sequence). The length of the CDR3 is 13 residues. The V and J ends lost 4 bases and 2 bases respectively, with 9 bases between them.

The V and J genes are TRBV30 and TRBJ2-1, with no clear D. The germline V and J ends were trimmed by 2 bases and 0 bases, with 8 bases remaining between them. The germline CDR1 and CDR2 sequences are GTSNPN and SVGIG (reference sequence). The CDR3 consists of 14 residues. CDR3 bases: TGTGCCTGGAGTCGGTCGAGCTCCTACAATGAGCAGTTCTTC. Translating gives CAWSRSSSYNEQFF.